This T cell receptor (beta chain) was retrieved from a study of shared clonotypes between healthy human individuals (TCRdb year 2020). With regard to the full study: The cohort comprised two women and a few men aged 18 to 49 years. Per donor, three plates each were used for CD4 naive and CD4 memory, two for CD8 naive, and one for CD8 memory. Blood TCR repertoires of four to six healthy adults were deeply sequenced to estimate repertoire size and the extent of clonotype sharing between individuals. Libraries were prepared and TCR repertoires were sequenced by different laboratories using diverse techniques, in order to increase sequencing depth and limit assay-specific biases. Between about 0.8 and 8.9 billion PBMCs per donor were obtained by leukapheresis.

Ends trimmed: V by 1 base, J by 13 bases; bases unmatched to a gene: 1. The CDR3 goes from the cysteine to the phenylalanine over 12 residues. Only the CDR3 part of the read is kept: 36 bases, read in frame from the first base. According to the germline V gene, CDR1 reads SGDLS and CDR2 reads YYNGEE. Using the deep immunoSEQ assay, TCR CDR3 regions were amplified from genomic DNA by multiplex PCR. Genomic DNA extracted from each cell subset was distributed evenly over all wells of several immunoSEQ 96-well plates, and each plate served as one replicate. For sorted subsets, 200 ng of genomic DNA, equivalent to 25,000 to 35,000 T cell genomes, went into each replicate PCR. Purified libraries were quantified with a Qubit 3.0 fluorometer, sized on a Bioanalyzer 2100, and re-quantified with the KAPA Library Quantification kit. Each immunoSEQ 96-well plate was sequenced on its own single-read 150-cycle Illumina NextSeq 550 flow cell. The published analysis was carried out like this. Because the immunoSEQ output held only junctional sequences and lacked quality scores, the filtering could not match the filtering applied to full-length reads. To assign V/J genes and CDR3, sequences were annotated using PyIR, a Python wrapper for IgBLAST v1.9, with IMGT germline references. Reads with weak V/J assignments (E-value above 1e-6), missing CDR3, stop codons, out-of-frame junctions, or ambiguous translated residues were removed. A V3J clonotype was defined by an identical inferred V gene, J gene, and CDR3 amino acid sequence. Percentage overlap between repertoires was computed as shared unique clonotypes divided by the size of the smaller repertoire. Three approaches were used to assess repertoire richness: RTK rarefaction, the Chao1 estimator, and Recon v2.1 estimates of unobserved clonotypes. OLGA was used to compute generation probabilities for all TCRbeta clonotypes that the gDNA method yielded from a few donors. Here the immuneACCESS table is served through TCRdb, limited to in-frame sequences with V and J called. Missing clones are a known gap in these copies; in checked studies unresolved V genes cover under half, and the rest lacks a known reason. D and trimming were read from the DNA, whereas the V and J calls and clone size are those reported in that table. This sample is represented by over 2 million clones; approximately 94% of them were singletons. 1.1% of the sample is held by the ten biggest clonotypes.

CD8 naive samples were obtained by positive selection for CCR7 among CD45RO-negative cells, yielding a CD45RA+CCR7+ population from which TemRA cells were excluded. The donors were healthy, HIV-negative adults with no recently reported acute infections or vaccinations. Every donor was a Caucasian adult residing in Nashville, Tennessee, USA. After blood collection by leukapheresis, PBMCs were isolated using Ficoll-Histopaque density gradient centrifugation and then cryopreserved in the vapor phase of liquid nitrogen. Analytical flow cytometry was used to check the purity and quantity of every magnetically sorted T cell population. Genomic DNA was isolated from every sorted fraction and measured by UV absorbance on a Nanodrop 2000c. What the authors observed across the whole study: Based on pairwise subsampling, the degree of clonotype sharing among donors was expected to be affected by sequencing depth. Across a handful of donors, roughly 5.1% of naive CD4, 3% to 4% of naive CD8, under 2.5% of memory CD4, and under 0.45% of memory CD8 clonotypes were shared. Larger estimated clonotype richness was generally found for naive subsets than for memory subsets. Compared with non-shared clonotypes, clonotypes shared by all four sorted-subset donors had higher generation probabilities. Rarefaction of sorted-subset datasets indicated incomplete sequencing despite the large sequencing depth. Sampling was limited to blood, and TCR repertoires in tissue likely differ from TCR repertoires in blood. Because the study included only a small number of donors, the genetic and exposure-history diversity represented was limited.

On this clone: Which antigen it targets is not known. No much larger clone exists at a distance of one base, and base qualities are not known.

The sequence was obtained from a man in his late teens or twenties in good health. Rearrangement joined TRBV9 to TRBJ1-6, with 8 bases in between that match TRBD1. Sequenced: naive CD8+ T cells sorted from blood. This specimen's cell subset or site label, per the study, means: CD45RA+CCR7+. CDR3 reads: CASSVQGAPLHF. The sequenced DNA is TGTGCCAGCAGCGTACAGGGGGCTCCCCTCCACTTT.